This T cell receptor beta chain was sequenced for a study of tumor and adjacent non-tumor tissue in lung cancer. About the study: Samples averaged roughly 4.4 million productive TCRbeta reads each.

RNA was extracted from bulk tissue without any cell sorting. Donors were chemotherapy-naive, newly diagnosed lung cancer surgical patients in China, August–November 2014. A modified ARM-PCR protocol with three rounds of nested PCR amplified TCRbeta. One entry per CDR3 protein, called by TCRdb with MiXCR from the multiplex PCR reads. The sample has over 130,000 distinct CDR3 sequences, around 65% seen once. Looked up from germline, CDR1 is SGHAT and CDR2 is FQNNGV. CDR3 size: 14 residues. Whole-study results and caveats: Tumor tissue had significantly higher TCR diversity than normal lung. Normal lung showed higher cumulative top 100 clone frequency than tumor.

Notes on this clonotype: Its target is unknown. One end of the junction is discordant with germline, which a read error may explain.

The clonotype originates from a man in his sixties with small cell lung cancer. This chain links TRBV11-2 with TRBJ1-1, with D unresolved. Sequencing was done on a sample of lung tumor tissue. CDR3 residues: CARSLARGSADAFF. The CDR3 DNA sequence: TGTGCCCGCAGCTTAGCGCGGGGTTCGGCTGATGCTTTCTTT.